Presented here are 20 T cell receptor beta chains from one specimen sequenced in a study of regulatory T cells in long-lasting Graves disease (dated by TCRdb to the early 2020s). The time point label, as the study defines it: newly diagnosed GD, antithyroid drugs for less than 3 months. For both TCR sequencing and RNA sequencing, RNA was extracted from PBMCs using TRIzol. The library was built by means of multiplex PCR. The listed sequencing device is Illumina HiSeq 4000. TCR beta libraries were built with iRepertoire HTBI primers and Arm-PCR amplification of CDR3 regions. TCRdb reanalyzed the raw reads on its own, using fastp at Q25 for trimming and MiXCR for clone calling, and kept in-frame beta chains. When rows share a CDR3 protein, they turn into one entry using the most common DNA and genes. The sample includes fewer than 500,000 distinct CDR3 sequences, with about 17% observed a single time. Jointly, the top ten make up 9.5% to 15% of the sample.

In addition, the sample was reused for a study of T cells in Graves' hyperthyroidism and ophthalmopathy.

The input for sequencing was peripheral blood mononuclear cells (PBMCs), taken at new diagnosis, from a patient treated with antithyroid drugs. Receptor source: a man aged 35 to 55 with Graves disease. Donor details come from another sample of the same person, matched by shared clones.

This clonotype was seen at least ten times. The DNA of the CDR3 is TGTGCCAGCCAAGGTGGACGCTCCCGGGCAGATACGCAGTATTTT. Residues: CASQGGRSRADTQYF. This chain connects TRBV2 to TRBJ2-3, with no clear D. V lost 8 bases to trimming and J lost 4 bases, with 19 bases between them. The CDR3 is made up of 15 amino acids. CDR1 and CDR2 (germline): SNHLY, FYNNEI.

Notes on this clonotype: Compared with germline, one end of the junction differs, possibly owing to a read error. This chain uses TRBV7-7 with TRBJ2-1; 10 nucleotides match TRBD1. Germline-derived CDR1 and CDR2 are SSHAT and FNYEAQ (reference sequence). This CDR3 comprises 15 residues. Here the CDR3 reads CASSLGQGSGNEQFF. CDR3 DNA: TGTGCTAGCAGCTTGGGACAGGGGTCCGGCAATGAGCAGTTCTTC.

This clonotype was counted at least ten times. The rearrangement uses TRBV20-1 and TRBJ2-7; tentatively, D is TRBD2 (6 bases). CDR1 is DFQATT and CDR2 is SNEGSKA in the germline V gene (reference sequence). The CDR3 covers 12 residues. V was pared by 3 bases and J by 7 bases, with 13 bases between. CDR3 sequence (DNA): TGCAGTGCTAGTTCGGGGGTGAAAGAGCAGTACTTC. Its protein is CSASSGVKEQYF.

V usage is TRBV28 and J usage is TRBJ1-3; D gene unclear. Trimming took 2 bases from V and 0 from J, leaving 14 bases between them. Looked up from germline, CDR1 is MDHEN and CDR2 is SYDVKM. This CDR3 contains 17 residues. CDR3 DNA sequence: TGTGCCAGCAGTTTAGATCGTGGATTTCCCTCTGGAAACACCATATATTTT. Translating it yields CASSLDRGFPSGNTIYF.

This clonotype occurred a few times. The chain has TRBV4-2 and TRBJ2-3; no firm D call. With 4 bases removed from V and 4 bases from J, the gap between germline ends came to 24 bases. Germline V CDR1 and CDR2: LGHNA, YNFKEQ. This CDR3 is 18 amino acids long. The CDR3 reads CASSPSPNGRFIPDTQYF. In DNA, the CDR3 is TGTGCCAGCAGCCCATCTCCAAATGGTCGTTTTATCCCAGATACGCAGTATTTT.

Remarks on this clonotype: A much larger clonotype is one base distant, so this may be a read error. V gene TRBV27 combines with J gene TRBJ2-3; 12 bases are a match to TRBD2. Germline V gene sequence: CDR1 MNHEY, CDR2 SMNVEV (reference sequence). This CDR3 is built from 16 residues. With V trimmed by 5 bases and J by 2 bases, 5 bases remained unmatched. This chain's CDR3 is CASSILAGGHTDTQYF. The CDR3 DNA sequence: TGTGCCAGCAGTATACTAGCGGGAGGCCACACAGATACGCAGTATTTT.

Only a few counts were recorded for this clonotype. For the CDR3, the DNA is TGTGCCAGCAGCTTAGTGGACTCCCGGGAAAATGAGCAGTTCTTC. Translation: CASSLVDSRENEQFF. This chain connects TRBV28 to TRBJ2-1; possible D gene TRBD2, 5 bases. The germline CDR1 and CDR2 sequences are MDHEN and SYDVKM. Deletions cut 6 bases from V and 7 bases from J, with 19 bases between. The CDR3 covers 15 residues.

Ten or more counts support this clonotype. V gene TRBV28 combines with J gene TRBJ2-1; perhaps TRBD2 as D (6 bases). The CDR3 runs to 13 residues. The V and J ends lost 3 bases and 7 bases respectively, with 10 bases between them. CDR1 and CDR2 (germline): MDHEN, SYDVKM. Here the CDR3 DNA reads TGTGCCAGCAGTTTGGGACTGCTGAATGAGCAGTTCTTC. It encodes CASSLGLLNEQFF.

The rearrangement joins TRBV19 to TRBJ2-6; D is perhaps TRBD1 or TRBD2 (6 bases each). The CDR3 totals 18 residues. Trimming removed 6 bases from V and 0 bases from J, with 18 bases in between. CDR1 LNHDA and CDR2 SQIVND come from the germline V gene (reference sequence). The CDR3 DNA reads TGTGCCAGTAGAGGGGGGACACTTGAACTCTCTGGGGCCAACGTCCTGACTTTC. Amino acids: CASRGGTLELSGANVLTF.

This clonotype has a count of ten or more. The V call is TRBV28, the J call TRBJ2-2, with TRBD1 identical over 8 bases. This CDR3 spans 15 amino acids. Germline V gives CDR1 MDHEN, CDR2 SYDVKM. Trimming took 7 bases from V and 4 from J; bases not matched to a gene: 8. CDR3 bases: TGTGCCAGCATTATAAACAGGGGGTCCACCGGGGAGCTGTTTTTT. This translates into CASIINRGSTGELFF.

There are many counts of this clonotype. V gene TRBV11-2 combines with J gene TRBJ2-5, with D maybe TRBD1 (6 bases). V lost 5 bases, J lost 5 bases, and 21 bases lay in between. CDR3 length: 16 amino acids. CDR1 SGHAT and CDR2 FQNNGV come from the germline V gene. CDR3 region: CASSPRAPGAMETQYF. The CDR3 bases are TGTGCCAGCAGCCCACGGGCGCCAGGGGCAATGGAGACCCAGTACTTC.

This clonotype was detected ten times or more. V gene TRBV7-3 combines with J gene TRBJ2-2; D uncertain. Trimming shortened V by 3 bases and J by 2 bases, and 10 bases separated the two germline ends. Germline V lookup: CDR1 SGHTA, CDR2 FQGTGA. The CDR3 has 15 amino acids. CDR3 amino acids: CASSLGISNTGELFF. The CDR3, as DNA: TGTGCCAGCAGCTTGGGGATTTCAAACACCGGGGAGCTGTTTTTT.

At least ten counts were recorded for this clonotype. The chain couples TRBV20-1 to TRBJ2-4; the match to TRBD2 covers 11 bases. CDR3 length: 15 residues. CDR1 and CDR2 (germline): DFQATT, SNEGSKA (reference sequence). CDR3 DNA: TGCAGCGTAGGGACTAGCGGAATCTTCAAAAACATTCAGTACTTC. As protein: CSVGTSGIFKNIQYF.

The table lists this clonotype with a few counts. This rearrangement joins TRBV5-1 to TRBJ2-5, with TRBD2 as a possible D gene (6 bases). V dropped 3 bases and J dropped 3 bases, with 9 bases sitting between them. The CDR3 is 13 residues long. Germline V gene sequence: CDR1 SGHRS, CDR2 YFSETQ. Here the CDR3 reads CASSYQREETQYF. The CDR3 DNA reads as TGCGCCAGCAGCTACCAGCGGGAAGAGACCCAGTACTTC.

The V gene is TRBV19, the J gene TRBJ2-7; D unclear. The CDR3 is made up of 13 amino acids. Trimming took 6 bases from V and 6 from J, leaving 15 bases between them. The germline V gene has CDR1 LNHDA and CDR2 SQIVND (reference sequence). CDR3 amino acids: CASSGTPTGEQYF. CDR3 coding DNA: TGTGCCAGTAGCGGAACCCCTACCGGCGAGCAGTACTTC.

This clonotype was detected many times. J is TRBJ2-3 and V is TRBV7-9; D call uncertain. CDR1 is SEHNR and CDR2 is FQNEAQ in the germline V gene (reference sequence). Trimming pared 6 bases from V and 3 bases from J, leaving 7 bases between. CDR3 size: 12 residues. The CDR3: CASSPETDTQYF. Written as DNA, the CDR3 is TGTGCCAGCAGTCCAGAGACAGATACGCAGTATTTT.

The rearrangement links TRBV6-2 or TRBV6-3 to TRBJ1-1; 7 bases line up with TRBD1. Losses at the gene ends were 8 bases for V and 4 bases for J; bases not matched to a gene: 10. The CDR3 is made up of 14 amino acids. Germline V gene data show CDR1 as MNHEY and CDR2 as SVGEGT. For the CDR3, the DNA is TGTGCCAGCGCCCCACAGGGGTCTAGCACTGAAGCTTTCTTT. Residues: CASAPQGSSTEAFF.

This rearrangement joins TRBV29-1 to TRBJ2-3; 7 bases map to TRBD2. CDR1 is SQVTM, CDR2 ANQGSEA, per germline. CDR3 length: 15 residues. With 2 bases clipped from V and 2 bases from J, the junction kept 7 bases outside the gene matches. CDR3 region: CSVERTGTTTDTQYF. CDR3 coding DNA: TGCAGCGTTGAACGCACCGGGACTACCACAGATACGCAGTATTTT.

This clonotype has ten or more counts. The chain is built from TRBV7-8 and TRBJ2-7; D possibly matches TRBD1 or TRBD2 (6 bases each). This CDR3 has 16 amino acids. Germline CDR1 and CDR2: SGHVS and FQNEAQ. With 1 base removed from V and 1 base from J, the gap between germline ends came to 14 bases. CDR3 protein: CASSLVRGLKSYEQYF. CDR3 bases: TGTGCCAGCAGCTTAGTACGGGGGCTAAAATCCTACGAGCAGTACTTC. Supplemented by reference TRBV7-8 and TRBJ2-7, the full variable domain reads GAGVSQSPRYKVAKRGQDVALRCDPISGHVSLFWYQQALGQGPEFLTYFQNEAQLDKSGLPSDRFFAERPEGSVSTLKIQRTQQEDSAVYLCASSLVRGLKSYEQYFGPGTRLTVT.

This CDR3 is CASSNDGTGITGELFF. The CDR3 DNA sequence: TGTGCCAGCAGTAACGACGGGACAGGGATCACCGGGGAGCTGTTTTTT. The chain joins TRBV12-3 or TRBV12-4 to TRBJ2-2; TRBD1 agrees at 9 bases. CDR3 length: 16 amino acids. V gave up 5 bases and J gave up 4 bases; unmatched junction bases: 8.